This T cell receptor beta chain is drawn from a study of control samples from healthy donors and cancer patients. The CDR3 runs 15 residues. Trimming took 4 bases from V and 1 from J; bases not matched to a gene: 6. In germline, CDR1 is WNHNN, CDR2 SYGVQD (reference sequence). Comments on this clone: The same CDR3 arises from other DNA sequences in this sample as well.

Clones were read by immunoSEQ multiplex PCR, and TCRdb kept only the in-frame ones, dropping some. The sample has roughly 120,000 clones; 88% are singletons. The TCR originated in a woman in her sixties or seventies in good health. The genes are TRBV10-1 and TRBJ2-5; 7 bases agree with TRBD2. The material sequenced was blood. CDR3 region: CASSASGGGQETQYF. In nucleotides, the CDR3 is TGCGCCAGCAGTGCCTCTGGCGGGGGCCAAGAGACCCAGTACTTC.